Listed below are T cell receptor beta chains from one sample, sequenced in a study of cytomegalovirus exposure and HLA in healthy donors. Profiling relied on immunoSEQ multiplex PCR, and the TCRdb table lists in-frame clones only, not all of them. The sample includes 200,000 to 300,000 clones, around 80% of them seen just once. Sequences were obtained from PBMCs. Every receptor here comes from a boy aged 5-17 years in good health and CMV-seronegative. CDR3s include the opening cysteine and the closing phenylalanine or tryptophan. Each record gives: V gene, D gene, clone size, J gene, CDR3 DNA, CDR3 protein. A D gene is named only where the DNA matches it firmly. Size is stated for part of the rows, as once, few or many counts, or as a class when the clone is expanded.

>TRBV2|-|-|TRBJ1-1
TGTGCCAGCTATAACAGGGTAGGCGGGACTGAAGCTTTCTTT
CASYNRVGGTEAFF
>TRBV6-5|TRBD1|-|TRBJ1-1
TGTGCCAGCAGTCGACAGGGTGAAGCTTTCTTT
CASSRQGEAFF
>TRBV2|-|-|TRBJ2-7
TGTGCCAGCAGCAACCAGGCCGGCTACGAGCAGTACTTC
CASSNQAGYEQYF
>TRBV27|-|-|TRBJ1-1
TGTGCCAGCAAGGCGGTGGGGGGTACGGCCGACACTGAAGCTTTCTTT
CASKAVGGTADTEAFF
>TRBV2|-|-|TRBJ1-1
TGTGCCAGCAGTGGGAGAGGACAGTTCGCTGAAGCTTTCTTT
CASSGRGQFAEAFF
>TRBV4-1|-|few|TRBJ2-3
TGCGCCAGCAGCCAGCCGTCTAGCGCAACCGAAGATACGCAGTATTTT
CASSQPSSATEDTQYF
>TRBV19|TRBD2|-|TRBJ2-1
TGTGCCAGTACCCCCGGGACTAAATCTTTGTGGGATGAGCAGTTCTTC
CASTPGTKSLWDEQFF
>TRBV14|-|few|TRBJ1-2
TGTGCCAGCAGCCAAGGTCAGGTCTATGGCTACACCTTC
CASSQGQVYGYTF
>TRBV30|TRBD1|-|TRBJ1-2
TGTGCCGGGGGACAGGGGAACTATGGCTACACCTTC
CAGGQGNYGYTF
>TRBV19|TRBD1|-|TRBJ2-7
TGTGCCAGTAGTCCGCGGGGGACAGGGAGCCGTCTTTACTACGAGCAGTACTTC
CASSPRGTGSRLYYEQYF
>TRBV12-2|-|-|TRBJ2-7
TGTGCAAGTGGAAAACCGGGACAGGGCTTGGAAGAGCAGTACTTC
CASGKPGQGLEEQYF
>TRBV5-1|TRBD2|-|TRBJ2-5
TGCGCCAGCAGCTTGGCATTAACTAGCGGGGGGGCCGTTGAGACCCAGTACTTC
CASSLALTSGGAVETQYF
>TRBV9|TRBD2|-|TRBJ2-2
TGTGCCAGCAGCGCCGCGGGGGAGGGGACCGGGGAGCTGTTTTTT
CASSAAGEGTGELFF
>TRBV7-8|TRBD1|-|TRBJ1-1
TGTGCCAGCAGCTTGCGACAGGGGGTTGAAGCTTTCTTT
CASSLRQGVEAFF
>TRBV20-1|TRBD1|-|TRBJ1-2
TGCAGTGACACGAACTACAGGGGATTC
CSDTNYRGF
>TRBV11-3|TRBD1|-|TRBJ2-7
TGTGCCAGCAGCACCAGGGACAGTCTCTACGAGCAGTACTTC
CASSTRDSLYEQYF
>TRBV7-9|-|-|TRBJ1-2
TGTGCCAGCAGCTTAGTTCCGAGCCCTGGAGATGGCTACACCTTC
CASSLVPSPGDGYTF
>TRBV5-1|TRBD2|-|TRBJ2-3
TGCGCCAGCAGCTTGGGGAGCGGGGGGACAGATACGCAGTATTTT
CASSLGSGGTDTQYF
>TRBV9|TRBD1|-|TRBJ1-1
TGTGCCAGCAGCTCCTTCAGGGACAGGGGGCGAGCGGACACTGAAGCTTTCTTT
CASSSFRDRGRADTEAFF
>TRBV30|-|-|TRBJ1-1
TGTGCCTGGAGCATGACACTCATGAACACTGAAGCTTTCTTT
CAWSMTLMNTEAFF
>TRBV19|TRBD1|once|TRBJ2-5
TGTGCCAGTACCGCAGACAGGGGGTACGGGACCCAGTACTTC
CASTADRGYGTQYF
>TRBV7-9|TRBD2|-|TRBJ2-7
TGTGCCAGCAGCTTAAAGGCTGCGGGAGCGTGGCACGAGCAGTACTTC
CASSLKAAGAWHEQYF
>TRBV7-6|TRBD1|once|TRBJ1-1
TGTGCCAGCAGCCTCAGCCACAGGGGTGGGAACACTGAAGCTTTCTTT
CASSLSHRGGNTEAFF
>TRBV15|TRBD2|once|TRBJ2-1
TGTGCCACCAGACTAGCGGGAGAGCCAAGTGAGCAGTTCTTC
CATRLAGEPSEQFF
>TRBV6-1|-|-|TRBJ1-2
TGTGCCAGCAGTCTCTCAAACTTATATGGCTACACCTTC
CASSLSNLYGYTF
>TRBV6-6|TRBD2|few|TRBJ2-3
TGTGCCAGCAGCCGCGGGACTAGCGGGGGCACAGATACGCAGTATTTT
CASSRGTSGGTDTQYF
>TRBV5-4|TRBD2|few|TRBJ2-2
TGTGCCAGCAGCCCCACCCCGGGGGGATCGAACACCGGGGAGCTGTTTTTT
CASSPTPGGSNTGELFF
>TRBV5-1|-|-|TRBJ2-7
TGCGCCAGCAGCTTGGAACCGCGAGCCCTCCCTAGGCCGAGCTCCTACGAGCAGTACTTC
CASSLEPRALPRPSSYEQYF
>TRBV7-9|TRBD2|-|TRBJ2-1
TGTGCCAGCAGCCCCGGGACTAGGGGTTCGGCCTACAATGAGCAGTTCTTC
CASSPGTRGSAYNEQFF
>TRBV6-5|-|-|TRBJ2-7
TGTGCCAGCAGGGACTCGAACTCCTACGAGCAGTACTTC
CASRDSNSYEQYF
>TRBV10-2|TRBD2|-|TRBJ2-7
TGCGCCAGCAGGGGGACTAGCGAGTACGAGCAGTACTTC
CASRGTSEYEQYF
>TRBV9|-|-|TRBJ1-2
TGTGCCAGCAGCGTAGCGCCAACAGGGCACTATGGCTACACCTTC
CASSVAPTGHYGYTF
>TRBV11-3|TRBD2|-|TRBJ2-3
TGTGCCAGCAGCTTAGTCCTAGCGGGGATCACAGATACGCAGTATTTT
CASSLVLAGITDTQYF
>TRBV11-2|-|-|TRBJ2-1
TGTGCCAGCAGCTTAGGGCACAACAATGAGCAGTTCTTC
CASSLGHNNEQFF
>TRBV5-1|-|-|TRBJ1-2
TGCGCCAGCAGCGCAGGGGATGGGGACTATGGCTACACCTTC
CASSAGDGDYGYTF
>TRBV4-1|TRBD2|-|TRBJ2-5
TGCGCCAGCAGCCAAGACCCGGCCGGAGCGGGGGAGACCCAGTACTTC
CASSQDPAGAGETQYF
>TRBV9|-|once|TRBJ1-2
TGTGCCAGCAGCCCCTGGTCTAGTGGGTATGGCTACACCTTC
CASSPWSSGYGYTF
>TRBV11-2|-|-|TRBJ1-1
TGTGCCAACGGAGGCCAACCAGGGGCTGAAGCTTTCTTT
CANGGQPGAEAFF
>TRBV7-2|TRBD1|-|TRBJ2-3
TGTGCCAGCAGCTGGGACAGTAGCACAGATACGCAGTATTTT
CASSWDSSTDTQYF
>TRBV2|TRBD1|few|TRBJ1-2
TGTGCCAGCAGTGCCCAAACAGGGGCGATCAACTATGGCTACACCTTC
CASSAQTGAINYGYTF
>TRBV6-6|-|few|TRBJ2-2
TGTGCCAGCAGCGGACTTGTAGACGGGGAGCTGTTTTTT
CASSGLVDGELFF
>TRBV5-6|TRBD1|few|TRBJ2-5
TGTGCCAGCAGCTTGGTAGTGACAGGGGGCCGGGAGACCCAGTACTTC
CASSLVVTGGRETQYF
>TRBV5-4|TRBD1|-|TRBJ1-1
TGTGCCAGCAGCTTGGAGAGGAGACAGGGCACTTTGAACACTGAAGCTTTCTTT
CASSLERRQGTLNTEAFF
>TRBV27|-|-|TRBJ1-2
TGTGCCAGCAGTTTATCGGTACAGGATGGCTACACCTTC
CASSLSVQDGYTF
>TRBV2|TRBD2|-|TRBJ2-7
TGTGCCAGCAGGGGGGCTAGCGGGAGGACCTACGAGCAGTACTTC
CASRGASGRTYEQYF
>TRBV7-8|-|few|TRBJ2-5
TGTGCCAGCAGCCGAGGGAGTTGGGAGACCCAGTACTTC
CASSRGSWETQYF
>TRBV7-9|TRBD2|-|TRBJ2-2
TGTTCCAGCAGGGCCGGTCGGGGGGGGTCCGAGAACACCGGGGAGCTGTTTTTT
CSSRAGRGGSENTGELFF